This T cell receptor beta chain was documented in a study of a mutant IDH1 vaccine in newly diagnosed glioma. Time point given: week 5, during vaccination. The vaccine gave 300 ug of a 20-mer mutant IDH1 peptide subcutaneously per dose. The repertoire was sequenced with immunoSEQ multiplex PCR; TCRdb's copy has only in-frame clones and lacks some. The sample yields 60,000 or so clones, 82% seen once. Germline V gene lookup returns CDR1 MRHNA and CDR2 SNTAGT. The CDR3 runs to 18 residues. Unmatched junction bases numbered 11, after V lost 5 bases and J lost 2 bases. About this clone itself: The antigen is not known.

The V gene is TRBV6-4, the J gene TRBJ2-3; 12 bases agree with TRBD2. Sequences were derived from PBMCs, sampled from a glioma patient whose treatment included an IDH1 peptide vaccine. The receptor's source is a woman between 18 and 29 years old with glioma. Some clones in this sample may be carry-over from other donors' samples. CDR3 loop: CASSQLRTSGAHTDTQYF. The CDR3 DNA reads TGTGCCAGCAGTCAACTCCGGACTAGCGGGGCCCACACAGATACGCAGTATTTT.